This is a list of T cell receptor beta chains from one sample in a study of T cells after yellow fever vaccination. TCRdb passed the 5' RACE reads through MiXCR, listing each CDR3 protein once. The sample holds about 180,000 distinct CDR3 sequences, roughly 6.2% seen once. The sample here was CD4+ T cells sorted from PBMCs, taken on the day of the first yellow fever vaccination. All receptors come from a man aged 18 to 30 who received the YFV17D yellow fever vaccine. Both conserved end residues are part of each CDR3. The order of the fields is clone size, V gene, J gene, D gene, CDR3 protein, CDR3 DNA. A D gene is named only where the DNA matches it firmly. Clone sizes are given selectively: once, few, many, or a class where the clone is expanded.

clone size: .; V gene: TRBV4-2; J gene: TRBJ2-5; D gene: TRBD2; CDR3 protein: CASSQGITSGGLEETQYF; CDR3 DNA: TGTGCCAGCAGCCAAGGAATCACTAGCGGGGGGCTAGAAGAGACCCAGTACTTC
clone size: few; V gene: TRBV29-1; J gene: TRBJ1-2; D gene: .; CDR3 protein: CSVPWGNDYGYTF; CDR3 DNA: TGCAGCGTTCCCTGGGGCAACGACTATGGCTACACCTTC
clone size: many; V gene: TRBV12-3/TRBV12-4; J gene: TRBJ2-5; D gene: .; CDR3 protein: CASSRGEGLTQYF; CDR3 DNA: TGTGCCAGCAGCCGCGGGGAAGGCTTGACCCAGTACTTC
clone size: many; V gene: TRBV18; J gene: TRBJ2-5; D gene: .; CDR3 protein: CASSPPALQETQYF; CDR3 DNA: TGTGCCAGCTCACCGCCGGCTCTACAAGAGACCCAGTACTTC
clone size: many; V gene: TRBV5-1; J gene: TRBJ2-2; D gene: .; CDR3 protein: CASSLRSANTGELFF; CDR3 DNA: TGCGCCAGCAGCTTACGCAGCGCGAACACCGGGGAGCTGTTTTTT
clone size: many; V gene: TRBV12-3/TRBV12-4; J gene: TRBJ2-4; D gene: TRBD2; CDR3 protein: CASSLGLAGGHGIQYF; CDR3 DNA: TGTGCCAGCAGTCTAGGACTAGCGGGGGGGCATGGCATTCAGTACTTC
clone size: .; V gene: TRBV10-3; J gene: TRBJ2-2; D gene: TRBD1; CDR3 protein: CAISGDRGAGELFF; CDR3 DNA: TGTGCCATCAGTGGTGACAGGGGAGCCGGGGAGCTGTTTTTT
clone size: .; V gene: TRBV7-2; J gene: TRBJ1-5; D gene: .; CDR3 protein: CASRSPGNQPQHF; CDR3 DNA: TGTGCCAGCAGATCCCCGGGCAATCAGCCCCAGCATTTT
clone size: .; V gene: TRBV20-1; J gene: TRBJ1-6; D gene: TRBD1; CDR3 protein: CSATDRAYNSPLHF; CDR3 DNA: TGCAGTGCCACCGACAGGGCTTATAATTCACCCCTCCACTTT
clone size: few; V gene: TRBV4-3; J gene: TRBJ1-2; D gene: TRBD1; CDR3 protein: CASSPDGTGAYISGYTF; CDR3 DNA: TGCGCCAGCAGCCCGGACGGGACAGGGGCCTATATCTCTGGCTACACCTTC
clone size: .; V gene: TRBV7-9; J gene: TRBJ2-5; D gene: .; CDR3 protein: CASMENERGQYF; CDR3 DNA: TGTGCCAGCATGGAGAATGAAAGGGGCCAGTACTTC
clone size: few; V gene: TRBV20-1; J gene: TRBJ1-3; D gene: TRBD1; CDR3 protein: CSARAPTGTSGNTIYF; CDR3 DNA: TGCAGTGCTAGAGCCCCGACAGGGACTTCGGGAAACACCATATATTTT
clone size: many; V gene: TRBV5-1; J gene: TRBJ1-5; D gene: TRBD1; CDR3 protein: CASSSGQGNNQPQHF; CDR3 DNA: TGCGCCAGCAGCTCGGGACAGGGGAACAATCAGCCCCAGCATTTT
clone size: few; V gene: TRBV4-1; J gene: TRBJ1-1; D gene: .; CDR3 protein: CASSQELGGRGAEAFF; CDR3 DNA: TGCGCCAGCAGCCAAGAGTTGGGAGGCCGGGGGGCTGAAGCTTTCTTT
clone size: few; V gene: TRBV18; J gene: TRBJ1-1; D gene: TRBD1; CDR3 protein: CASSLRTGETEAFF; CDR3 DNA: TGTGCCAGCTCATTGCGGACAGGAGAGACTGAAGCTTTCTTT
clone size: many; V gene: TRBV7-2; J gene: TRBJ2-5; D gene: .; CDR3 protein: CASSLDYQETQYF; CDR3 DNA: TGTGCCAGCAGCTTGGACTATCAAGAGACCCAGTACTTC
clone size: many; V gene: TRBV6-1; J gene: TRBJ1-6; D gene: .; CDR3 protein: CASSEKRGSGSPLHF; CDR3 DNA: TGTGCCAGCAGTGAAAAAAGGGGATCAGGTTCACCCCTCCACTTT
clone size: many; V gene: TRBV14; J gene: TRBJ2-5; D gene: .; CDR3 protein: CASSEGLGLAQYF; CDR3 DNA: TGTGCCAGCAGCGAAGGACTGGGGCTGGCCCAGTACTTC
clone size: many; V gene: TRBV6-5; J gene: TRBJ2-2; D gene: .; CDR3 protein: CASQGPGELFF; CDR3 DNA: TGTGCCAGCCAGGGGCCCGGGGAGCTGTTTTTT
clone size: few; V gene: TRBV7-2; J gene: TRBJ1-2; D gene: .; CDR3 protein: CASSSGSGYGYTF; CDR3 DNA: TGTGCCAGCAGCTCTGGGAGCGGCTATGGCTACACCTTC
clone size: many; V gene: TRBV12-3/TRBV12-4; J gene: TRBJ2-4; D gene: TRBD1; CDR3 protein: CASSPPRRTGGAKNIQYF; CDR3 DNA: TGTGCCAGCAGTCCTCCCCGTCGGACAGGGGGAGCCAAAAACATTCAGTACTTC
clone size: few; V gene: TRBV5-4; J gene: TRBJ2-1; D gene: TRBD2; CDR3 protein: CASRLAGGRGQFF; CDR3 DNA: TGTGCCAGCCGACTAGCGGGGGGCCGGGGACAGTTCTTC
clone size: many; V gene: TRBV5-8; J gene: TRBJ2-3; D gene: .; CDR3 protein: CASSLGVKQYF; CDR3 DNA: TGTGCCAGCAGCTTGGGAGTGAAGCAGTATTTT
clone size: many; V gene: TRBV10-3; J gene: TRBJ2-1; D gene: .; CDR3 protein: CAISESSGFYNEQFF; CDR3 DNA: TGTGCCATCAGTGAGTCTTCCGGCTTTTACAATGAGCAGTTCTTC
clone size: many; V gene: TRBV29-1; J gene: TRBJ2-3; D gene: .; CDR3 protein: CSVEFGIGGGTDTQYF; CDR3 DNA: TGCAGCGTTGAGTTCGGTATTGGTGGGGGCACAGATACGCAGTATTTT
clone size: many; V gene: TRBV7-9; J gene: TRBJ2-3; D gene: .; CDR3 protein: CASGWSHTDTQYF; CDR3 DNA: TGTGCCAGTGGTTGGAGTCACACAGATACGCAGTATTTT
clone size: many; V gene: TRBV12-3/TRBV12-4; J gene: TRBJ2-5; D gene: TRBD1; CDR3 protein: CASSRGQEETQYF; CDR3 DNA: TGTGCCAGCAGTCGTGGACAGGAAGAGACCCAGTACTTC
clone size: many; V gene: TRBV29-1; J gene: TRBJ1-4; D gene: .; CDR3 protein: CSVSQQQGGEKLFF; CDR3 DNA: TGCAGCGTTTCTCAGCAACAGGGTGGTGAAAAACTGTTTTTT
clone size: many; V gene: TRBV20-1; J gene: TRBJ1-2; D gene: .; CDR3 protein: CSARDNNYGYTF; CDR3 DNA: TGCAGTGCTAGGGACAATAACTATGGCTACACCTTC